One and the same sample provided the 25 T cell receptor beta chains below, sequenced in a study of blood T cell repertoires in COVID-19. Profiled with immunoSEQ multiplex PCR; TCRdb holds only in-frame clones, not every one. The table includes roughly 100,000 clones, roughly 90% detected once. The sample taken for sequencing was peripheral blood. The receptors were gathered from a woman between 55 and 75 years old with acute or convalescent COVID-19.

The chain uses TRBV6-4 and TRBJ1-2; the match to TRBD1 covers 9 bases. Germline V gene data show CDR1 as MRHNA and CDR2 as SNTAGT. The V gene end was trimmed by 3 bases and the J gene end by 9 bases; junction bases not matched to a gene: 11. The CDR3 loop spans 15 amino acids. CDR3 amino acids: CASSEIRDRDNSYTF. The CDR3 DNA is TGTGCCAGCAGTGAGATACGGGACAGGGACAACAGCTACACCTTC.

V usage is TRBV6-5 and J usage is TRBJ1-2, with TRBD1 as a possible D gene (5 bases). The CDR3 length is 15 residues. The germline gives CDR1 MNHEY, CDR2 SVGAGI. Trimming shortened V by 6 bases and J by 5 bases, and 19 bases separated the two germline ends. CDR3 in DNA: TGTGCCAGCAGACAAGGGGCCGCCGTCTGGTATGGCTACACCTTC. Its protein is CASRQGAAVWYGYTF.

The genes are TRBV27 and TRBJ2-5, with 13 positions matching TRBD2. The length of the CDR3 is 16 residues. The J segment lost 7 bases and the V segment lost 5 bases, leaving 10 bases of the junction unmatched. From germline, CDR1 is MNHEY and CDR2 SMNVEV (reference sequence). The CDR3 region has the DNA TGTGCCAGCAGTCCACCTACTAGCGGGAGGGGAGGGACCCAGTACTTC. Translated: CASSPPTSGRGGTQYF.

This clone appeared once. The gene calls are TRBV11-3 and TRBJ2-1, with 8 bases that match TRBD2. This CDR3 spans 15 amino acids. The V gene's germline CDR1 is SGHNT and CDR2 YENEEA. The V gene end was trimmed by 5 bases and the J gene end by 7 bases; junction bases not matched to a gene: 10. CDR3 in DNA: TGTGCCAGCAGCCCGCGGCTAGCGGGTGGGAATGAGCAGTTCTTC. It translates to CASSPRLAGGNEQFF.

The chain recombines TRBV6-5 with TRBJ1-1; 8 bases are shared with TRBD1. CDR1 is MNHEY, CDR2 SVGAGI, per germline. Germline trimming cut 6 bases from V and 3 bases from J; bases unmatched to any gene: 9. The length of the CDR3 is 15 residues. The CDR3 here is CASRDPGGQHTEAFF. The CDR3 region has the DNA TGTGCCAGCAGGGACCCAGGGGGCCAACACACTGAAGCTTTCTTT.

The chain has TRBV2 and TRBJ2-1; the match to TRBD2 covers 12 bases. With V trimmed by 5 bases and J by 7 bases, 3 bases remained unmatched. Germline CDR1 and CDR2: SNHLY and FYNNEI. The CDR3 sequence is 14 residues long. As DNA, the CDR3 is TGTGCCAGCAGTTTCGGGACTAGCGGGAATGAGCAGTTCTTC. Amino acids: CASSFGTSGNEQFF.

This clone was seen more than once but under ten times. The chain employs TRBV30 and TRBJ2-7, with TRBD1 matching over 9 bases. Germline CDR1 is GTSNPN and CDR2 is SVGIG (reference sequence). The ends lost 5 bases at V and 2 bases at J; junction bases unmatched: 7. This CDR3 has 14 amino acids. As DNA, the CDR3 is TGTGCCTGGGCCTACCGGGACAGGGCCTACGAGCAGTACTTC. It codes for CAWAYRDRAYEQYF.

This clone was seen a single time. In DNA, the CDR3 is TGTGCTAGTGGTCCACCGGGTCCGCAAGCGGATACGCAGTATTTT. Its translation is CASGPPGPQADTQYF. The V gene is TRBV12-5, the J gene TRBJ2-3; D gene unclear. V lost 5 bases and J lost 6, with 18 bases in between. CDR3 size: 15 residues. Germline assignment: CDR1 LGHNT and CDR2 FRNRAP.

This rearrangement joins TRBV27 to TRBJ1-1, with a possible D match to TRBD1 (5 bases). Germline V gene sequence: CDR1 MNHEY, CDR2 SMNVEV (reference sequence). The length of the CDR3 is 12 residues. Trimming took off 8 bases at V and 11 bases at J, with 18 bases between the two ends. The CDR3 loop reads CASSPPWGRAFF. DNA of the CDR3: TGTGCCAGCTCCCCTCCTTGGGGCAGGGCTTTCTTT.

This CDR3 is CASSPGTTRPLHF. Written as DNA, the CDR3 is TGTGCCAGCAGCCCAGGGACAACGCGGCCCCTCCACTTT. The chain combines TRBV28 with TRBJ1-6; TRBD1 might be the D (6 bases). V was shortened by 6 bases and J by 13 bases, with 16 bases between the two germline ends. The length of the CDR3 is 13 residues. CDR1 and CDR2 (germline): MDHEN, SYDVKM.

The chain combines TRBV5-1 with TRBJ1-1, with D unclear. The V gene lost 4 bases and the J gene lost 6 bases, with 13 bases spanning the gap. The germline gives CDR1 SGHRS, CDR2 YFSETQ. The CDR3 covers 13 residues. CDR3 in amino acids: CASSGYEGAEAFF. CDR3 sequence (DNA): TGCGCCAGCAGCGGGTACGAGGGCGCTGAAGCTTTCTTT.

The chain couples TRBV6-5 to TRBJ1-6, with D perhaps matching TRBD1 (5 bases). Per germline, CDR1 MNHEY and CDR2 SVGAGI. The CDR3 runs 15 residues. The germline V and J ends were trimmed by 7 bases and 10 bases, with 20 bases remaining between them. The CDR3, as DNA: TGTGCCAGCAACCGCGGGAAGGGGCTGAAGTCACCCCTCCACTTT. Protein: CASNRGKGLKSPLHF.

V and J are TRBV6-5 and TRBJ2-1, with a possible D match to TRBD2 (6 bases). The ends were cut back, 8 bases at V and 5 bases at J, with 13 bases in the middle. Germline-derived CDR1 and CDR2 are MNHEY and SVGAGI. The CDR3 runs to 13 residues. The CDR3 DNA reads TGTGCCAGCCGGGAGTCAGCTCACAATGAGCAGTTCTTC. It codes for CASRESAHNEQFF.

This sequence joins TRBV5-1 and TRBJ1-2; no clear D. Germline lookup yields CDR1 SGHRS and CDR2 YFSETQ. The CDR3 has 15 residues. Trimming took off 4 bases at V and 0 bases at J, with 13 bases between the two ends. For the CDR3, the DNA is TGCGCCAGCAGCCCTGGAGGGAAAGCTAACTATGGCTACACCTTC. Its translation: CASSPGGKANYGYTF.

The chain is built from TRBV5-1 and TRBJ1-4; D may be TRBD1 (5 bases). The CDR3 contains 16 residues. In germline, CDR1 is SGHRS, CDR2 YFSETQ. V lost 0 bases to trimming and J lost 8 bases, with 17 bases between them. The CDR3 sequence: CASSLGRGPPGEKLFF. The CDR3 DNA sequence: TGCGCCAGCAGCTTGGGTAGGGGCCCCCCAGGGGAAAAACTGTTTTTT.

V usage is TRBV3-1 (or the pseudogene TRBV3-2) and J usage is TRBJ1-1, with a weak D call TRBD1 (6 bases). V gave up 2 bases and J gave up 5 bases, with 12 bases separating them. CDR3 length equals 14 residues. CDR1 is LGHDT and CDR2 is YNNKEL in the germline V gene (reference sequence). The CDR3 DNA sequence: TGTGCCAGCAGCCAACGGCCACAGGGTACTGAAGCTTTCTTT. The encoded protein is CASSQRPQGTEAFF.

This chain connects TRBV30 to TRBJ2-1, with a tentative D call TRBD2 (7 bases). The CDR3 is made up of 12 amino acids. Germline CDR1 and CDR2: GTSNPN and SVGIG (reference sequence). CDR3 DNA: TGTGTCTCGCGGGGGCTTTGGGATGAGCAGTTCTTC. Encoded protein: CVSRGLWDEQFF.

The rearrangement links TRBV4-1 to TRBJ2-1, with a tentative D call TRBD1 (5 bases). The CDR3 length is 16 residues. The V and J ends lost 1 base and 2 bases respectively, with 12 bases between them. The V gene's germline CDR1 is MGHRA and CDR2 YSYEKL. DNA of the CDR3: TGCGCCAGCAGCCAAGTCGGGCAGGGAACCTACAATGAGCAGTTCTTC. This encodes CASSQVGQGTYNEQFF.

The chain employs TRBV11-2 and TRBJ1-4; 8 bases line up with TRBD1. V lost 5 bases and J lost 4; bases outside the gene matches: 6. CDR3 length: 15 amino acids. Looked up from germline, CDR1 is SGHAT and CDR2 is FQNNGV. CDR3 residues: CASSPWTGHNEKLFF. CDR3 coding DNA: TGTGCCAGCAGCCCTTGGACAGGGCATAATGAAAAACTGTTTTTT.

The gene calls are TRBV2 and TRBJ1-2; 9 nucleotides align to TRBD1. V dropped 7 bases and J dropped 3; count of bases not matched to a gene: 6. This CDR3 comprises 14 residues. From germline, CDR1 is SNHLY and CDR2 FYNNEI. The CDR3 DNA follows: TGTGCCAGCACCGGGGGGACAGGGCACTATGGCTACACCTTC. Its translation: CASTGGTGHYGYTF. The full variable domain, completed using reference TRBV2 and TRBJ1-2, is EPEVTQTPSHQVTQMGQEVILRCVPISNHLYFYWYRQILGQKVEFLVSFYNNEISEKSEIFDDQFSVERPDGSNFTLKIRSTKLEDSAMYFCASTGGTGHYGYTFGSGTRLTVV.

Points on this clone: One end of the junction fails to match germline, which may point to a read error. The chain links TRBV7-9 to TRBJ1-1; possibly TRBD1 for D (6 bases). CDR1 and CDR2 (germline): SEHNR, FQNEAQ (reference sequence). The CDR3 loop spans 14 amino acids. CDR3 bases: TGTGCCAGCAACTTAGGGACAATGAACACTGAAGCTTTCTTT. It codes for CASNLGTMNTEAFF.

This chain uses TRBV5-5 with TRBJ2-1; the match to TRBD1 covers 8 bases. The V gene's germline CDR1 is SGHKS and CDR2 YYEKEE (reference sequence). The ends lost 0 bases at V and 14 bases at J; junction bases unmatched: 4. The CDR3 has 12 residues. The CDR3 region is CASSLGVTGEFF. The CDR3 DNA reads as TGTGCCAGCAGCTTGGGGGTGACAGGGGAGTTCTTC. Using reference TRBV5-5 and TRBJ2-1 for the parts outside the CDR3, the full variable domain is DAGVTQSPTHLIKTRGQQVTLRCSPISGHKSVSWYQQVLGQGPQFIFQYYEKEERGRGNFPDRFSARQFPNYSSELNVNALLLGDSALYLCASSLGVTGEFFGPGTRLTVL.

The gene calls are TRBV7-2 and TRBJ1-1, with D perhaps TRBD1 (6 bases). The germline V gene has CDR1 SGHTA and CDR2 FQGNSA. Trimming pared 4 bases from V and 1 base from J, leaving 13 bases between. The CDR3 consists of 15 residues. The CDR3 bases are TGTGCCAGCAGCTCAGGACAGCTAGGGAACACTGAAGCTTTCTTT. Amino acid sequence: CASSSGQLGNTEAFF.

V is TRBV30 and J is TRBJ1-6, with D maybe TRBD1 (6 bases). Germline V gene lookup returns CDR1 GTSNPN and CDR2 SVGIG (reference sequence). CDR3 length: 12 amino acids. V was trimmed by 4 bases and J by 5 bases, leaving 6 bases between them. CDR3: CAWNRDNSPLHF. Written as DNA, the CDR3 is TGTGCCTGGAACAGGGATAATTCACCCCTCCACTTT.

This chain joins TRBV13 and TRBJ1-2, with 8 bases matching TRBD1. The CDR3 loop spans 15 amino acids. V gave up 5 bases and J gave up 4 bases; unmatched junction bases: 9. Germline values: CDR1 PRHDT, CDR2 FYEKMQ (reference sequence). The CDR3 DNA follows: TGTGCCAGCAGCGTGGACAGGGACCTTACCTATGGCTACACCTTC. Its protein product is CASSVDRDLTYGYTF.